Following are 29 T cell receptor beta chains from one sample sequenced in a study of OX40 agonist ivuxolimab in advanced cancers. TCRdb's copy holds only in-frame clones and misses some; the assay was immunoSEQ multiplex PCR. The sample carries around 85,000 clones, less than 95% recorded once. Source: CD4+ or CD8+ T cells sorted from blood, taken in a trial of the OX40 agonist ivuxolimab. The receptors originated from an adult with an advanced solid tumor such as melanoma, head and neck, liver or kidney cancer.

This CDR3 is CASSEGRELSYNEQFF. CDR3 nucleotide sequence: TGCGCCAGCAGCGAGGGGCGGGAGTTATCCTACAATGAGCAGTTCTTC. The chain joins TRBV4-3 to TRBJ2-1; 7 nucleotides align to TRBD2. The length of the CDR3 is 16 residues. The junction had 8 bases not matched to a gene; V was cut back by 5 bases and J by 1 base. CDR1 is LGHNA and CDR2 is YSLEER in the germline V gene.

CDR3 in DNA: TGTGCCAGCAGTCTCCCCCCCGGGGATCTTAACTATGGCTACACCTTC. Residues: CASSLPPGDLNYGYTF. The V and J genes are TRBV28 and TRBJ1-2; unclear D gene. V gave up 5 bases and J gave up 1 base, with 17 bases separating them. The germline gives CDR1 MDHEN, CDR2 SYDVKM. The CDR3 covers 16 residues.

The gene calls are TRBV11-2 and TRBJ1-2; no reliable D call. CDR3 length: 14 amino acids. V was cut by 1 base and J by 0 bases, with 6 bases left in between. CDR1 is SGHAT and CDR2 is FQNNGV in the germline V gene. CDR3 DNA sequence: TGTGCCAGCAGCTTAGGCGGGTCTAACTATGGCTACACCTTC. Translating it yields CASSLGGSNYGYTF.

This clone was counted once. The V call is TRBV11-2, the J call TRBJ2-7; TRBD1 aligns across 10 bases. The CDR3 extends over 14 amino acids. J lost 3 bases, V lost 9 bases, and 8 bases had no gene match. CDR1 is SGHAT, CDR2 FQNNGV, per germline. This chain's CDR3 is CASRSTGGYYEQYF. The DNA of the CDR3 is TGTGCCAGTAGGTCGACAGGGGGCTACTACGAGCAGTACTTC.

This chain links TRBV10-3 with TRBJ1-1; 7 nucleotides line up with TRBD1. V shed 3 bases, J shed 2 bases, and the junction held 6 bases outside the gene matches. The germline CDR1 and CDR2 sequences are ENHRY and SYGVKD. The CDR3 length is 15 residues. The CDR3 reads CAISDRTGGNTEAFF. CDR3 bases: TGTGCCATCAGTGACCGGACAGGCGGTAACACTGAAGCTTTCTTT.

CDR3 sequence (DNA): TGTGCCAGCAGCTTAGGAGGGCAGGGGACTGAAGCTTTCTTT. Protein product: CASSLGGQGTEAFF. The V and J genes are TRBV7-2 and TRBJ1-1, with D possibly matching TRBD1 (6 bases). Germline CDR1 and CDR2: SGHTA and FQGNSA. The CDR3 extends over 14 amino acids. The germline V and J ends were trimmed by 1 base and 5 bases, with 11 bases remaining between them.

This sequence joins TRBV5-6 and TRBJ1-4; tentative D call: TRBD1 (5 bases). The CDR3 has 16 amino acids. Trimming cost V 2 bases and J 8 bases, with 19 bases left between them. Per germline, CDR1 SGHDT and CDR2 YYEEEE. The CDR3, as DNA: TGTGCCAGCAGCTTTAGACGAACAGGACGGGACGAAAAACTGTTTTTT. Translated, it gives CASSFRRTGRDEKLFF.

The CDR3 nucleotides read TGCGCCAGCAGCTTGGTGGCGGCCTCCTACAATGAGCAGTTCTTC. Amino acids: CASSLVAASYNEQFF. V gene TRBV5-1 combines with J gene TRBJ2-1; no reliable D call. The ends were cut back, 0 bases at V and 0 bases at J, with 7 bases in the middle. CDR1 is SGHRS and CDR2 is YFSETQ in the germline V gene. The CDR3 has 15 residues.

In its sample, this clone was seen once. The gene calls are TRBV28 and TRBJ1-5, with TRBD1 identical over 12 bases. The CDR3 runs 15 residues. Trimming took 2 bases from V and 9 from J; bases not matched to a gene: 5. CDR1 and CDR2 (germline): MDHEN, SYDVKM. The CDR3 spells CASSLGTGGVGPQHF. CDR3 sequence (DNA): TGTGCCAGCAGTTTAGGGACAGGGGGCGTTGGGCCCCAGCATTTT.

The chain combines TRBV5-1 with TRBJ1-5; maybe TRBD1 (5 bases). V was trimmed by 0 bases and J by 1 base, leaving 11 bases between them. The CDR3 runs 16 residues. Per the germline V gene, CDR1 is SGHRS and CDR2 is YFSETQ. This CDR3 reads CASSLGGRDSNQPQHF. The DNA of the CDR3 is TGCGCCAGCAGCTTGGGTGGCAGGGACAGCAATCAGCCCCAGCATTTT.

This chain links TRBV6-1 with TRBJ1-1; unclear D gene. From germline, CDR1 is MNHNS and CDR2 SASEGT. V lost 6 bases, J lost 7 bases, and 15 bases lay in between. This CDR3 spans 13 amino acids. DNA for the CDR3: TGTGCCAGCAGGACGGTAGGGAGGGATGAAGCTTTCTTT. It codes for CASRTVGRDEAFF.

The J gene is TRBJ2-5, the V gene TRBV7-8; D may correspond to TRBD1 or TRBD2 (6 bases each). The V gene's germline CDR1 is SGHVS and CDR2 FQNEAQ. V was shortened by 1 base and J by 4 bases, with 13 bases between the two germline ends. The CDR3 is 15 residues long. CDR3 coding DNA: TGTGCCAGCAGCTTAGTTTTCGGAGGGGGAGAGACCCAGTACTTC. Amino acids: CASSLVFGGGETQYF.

V and J are TRBV15 and TRBJ2-3, with TRBD1 matching over 9 bases. The CDR3 contains 15 residues. V trimming: 6 bases; J trimming: 3 bases; junction bases outside the gene matches: 7. CDR1 is LNHNV and CDR2 is YYDKDF in the germline V gene (reference sequence). The CDR3 DNA sequence: TGTGCCACCAGTACCTCGGGACAGGGAACAGATACGCAGTATTTT. Its translation: CATSTSGQGTDTQYF.

The chain recombines TRBV7-9 with TRBJ2-2; TRBD1 matches 10 bases. This CDR3 has 15 amino acids. The germline gives CDR1 SEHNR, CDR2 FQNEAQ (reference sequence). Losses at the gene ends were 3 bases for V and 5 bases for J; bases not matched to a gene: 3. CDR3 residues: CASSFGDRGTGELFF. The CDR3 DNA is TGTGCCAGCAGCTTTGGGGACAGGGGAACCGGGGAGCTGTTTTTT.

The chain recombines TRBV2 with TRBJ2-7; 11 bases map to TRBD1. CDR3 length equals 16 residues. Germline CDR1 reads SNHLY; CDR2 reads FYNNEI. J was trimmed by 5 bases and V by 4 bases; bases with no gene match: 10. The CDR3 coding sequence is TGTGCCAGCAGTGTACGGAACCGGGACAGGGGGAACGAGCAGTACTTC. Amino acids: CASSVRNRDRGNEQYF.

Comments on this clone: Other DNA sequences within the sample encode an identical CDR3. The V gene is TRBV18, the J gene TRBJ2-7, with D possibly matching TRBD2 (5 bases). The length of the CDR3 is 14 residues. Trimming pared 1 base from V and 2 bases from J, leaving 9 bases between. In germline, CDR1 is KGHSH, CDR2 LQKENI. The chain's CDR3 is CASSPLAGAYEQYF. Written as DNA, the CDR3 is TGTGCCAGCTCACCACTGGCCGGGGCCTACGAGCAGTACTTC.

The chain is built from TRBV28 and TRBJ2-1; D might be TRBD2 (5 bases). Trimming took 7 bases from V and 3 from J, leaving 13 bases between them. The CDR3 contains 14 residues. In germline, CDR1 is MDHEN, CDR2 SYDVKM. CDR3 in amino acids: CASIGSLGYNEQFF. The CDR3 DNA reads as TGTGCCAGCATTGGGAGTCTTGGCTACAATGAGCAGTTCTTC. Full variable domain (rest looked up from reference TRBV28 and TRBJ2-1): DVKVTQSSRYLVKRTGEKVFLECVQDMDHENMFWYRQDPGLGLRLIYFSYDVKMKEKGDIPEGYSVSREKKERFSLILESASTNQTSMYLCASIGSLGYNEQFFGPGTRLTVL.

This clone was observed a few times. The chain is built from TRBV4-2 and TRBJ1-2; 8 bases are a match to TRBD1. The junction had 8 bases not matched to a gene; V was cut back by 0 bases and J by 8 bases. Germline assignment: CDR1 LGHNA and CDR2 YNFKEQ. CDR3 length equals 15 residues. CDR3 nucleotide sequence: TGTGCCAGCAGCCAAGATGTGGACAGGGCGGAGGGCTACACCTTC. Its protein is CASSQDVDRAEGYTF.

The chain links TRBV5-1 to TRBJ1-3; unclear D gene. The CDR3 runs to 16 residues. Germline V gene data show CDR1 as SGHRS and CDR2 as YFSETQ. V was cut by 4 bases and J by 0 bases, with 14 bases left in between. The CDR3 DNA sequence: TGCGCCAGCAGCCTAGAAGCCTTGAGCTCTGGAAACACCATATATTTT. This codes for CASSLEALSSGNTIYF.

The V and J genes are TRBV7-9 and TRBJ2-6; tentative D call: TRBD1 (6 bases). The V end was cut by 7 bases, the J end by 0 bases, with 22 bases between. The CDR3 runs to 19 residues. The V gene's germline CDR1 is SEHNR and CDR2 FQNEAQ (reference sequence). The CDR3 protein is CASTPRGSPQISGANVLTF. The CDR3 DNA sequence: TGTGCCAGCACCCCCAGGGGATCACCCCAAATCTCTGGGGCCAACGTCCTGACTTTC.

The J gene is TRBJ2-6, the V gene TRBV7-9, with D possibly being TRBD1 (6 bases). V was shortened by 0 bases and J by 2 bases, with 8 bases between the two germline ends. The CDR3 is made up of 16 amino acids. The V gene's germline CDR1 is SEHNR and CDR2 FQNEAQ (reference sequence). The CDR3, as DNA: TGTGCCAGCAGCTTAGCAGGGGGAGCTGGGGCCAACGTCCTGACTTTC. It encodes CASSLAGGAGANVLTF.

The chain has TRBV28 and TRBJ2-5; D may be TRBD1 or TRBD2 (6 bases each). CDR3 length: 14 residues. Germline V gene sequence: CDR1 MDHEN, CDR2 SYDVKM. V lost 5 bases, J lost 4 bases, and 14 bases lay in between. Here the CDR3 DNA reads TGTGCCAGCAGTCCCAGGGGAGGTTCAGAGACCCAGTACTTC. Amino acids: CASSPRGGSETQYF.

The chain has TRBV7-2 and TRBJ2-5, with 10 bases that match TRBD2. Trimming cost V 0 bases and J 4 bases; bases outside gene matches: 8. The CDR3 is 17 residues long. Germline loops: CDR1 SGHTA, CDR2 FQGNSA. CDR3 in DNA: TGTGCCAGCAGCTTAGCGCCGAGCGGGAGGGCCGGAGAGACCCAGTACTTC. This codes for CASSLAPSGRAGETQYF.

The genes are TRBV28 and TRBJ1-5; 9 bases align to TRBD1. After removal of 10 bases from V and 2 bases from J, the junction contained 3 bases not matched to a gene. This CDR3 comprises 13 residues. In germline, CDR1 is MDHEN, CDR2 SYDVKM. CDR3 region: CAIQGAGNQPQHF. The CDR3 coding sequence is TGTGCCATACAGGGGGCGGGCAATCAGCCCCAGCATTTT. Filled out from reference TRBV28 and TRBJ1-5, the complete variable domain reads DVKVTQSSRYLVKRTGEKVFLECVQDMDHENMFWYRQDPGLGLRLIYFSYDVKMKEKGDIPEGYSVSREKKERFSLILESASTNQTSMYLCAIQGAGNQPQHFGDGTRLSIL.

The genes are TRBV2 and TRBJ2-2; 8 bases line up with TRBD1. Germline V CDR1 and CDR2: SNHLY, FYNNEI. Unmatched junction bases numbered 8, after V lost 7 bases and J lost 4 bases. The CDR3 runs to 15 residues. CDR3 sequence (DNA): TGTGCCAGCACCCTCCGGACAGGGTCCACCGGGGAGCTGTTTTTT. Protein product: CASTLRTGSTGELFF.

The chain recombines TRBV28 with TRBJ1-4, with D possibly TRBD1 on 5 matching bases. CDR1 and CDR2 from the germline V gene are MDHEN and SYDVKM. This CDR3 contains 14 residues. Trimming cost V 5 bases and J 8 bases, with 15 bases left between them. CDR3 nucleotide sequence: TGTGCCAGCAGTCCCCGGGACCGTGGGGAAAAACTGTTTTTT. Translated: CASSPRDRGEKLFF. The variable domain in full, with the rest retrieved from reference TRBV28 and TRBJ1-4, is DVKVTQSSRYLVKRTGEKVFLECVQDMDHENMFWYRQDPGLGLRLIYFSYDVKMKEKGDIPEGYSVSREKKERFSLILESASTNQTSMYLCASSPRDRGEKLFFGSGTQLSVL.

V gene TRBV4-1 combines with J gene TRBJ1-2; TRBD1 matches at 11 bases. CDR1 and CDR2 from the germline V gene are MGHRA and YSYEKL. Unmatched junction bases numbered 17, after V lost 9 bases and J lost 8 bases. There are 16 residues in the CDR3. The chain's CDR3 is CASKNPGQGVSGGYTF. In DNA, the CDR3 is TGCGCCAGTAAAAATCCGGGACAGGGGGTTTCGGGCGGCTACACCTTC.

Details on this clone: Here the CDR3 omits its conserved ending phenylalanine or tryptophan, so a read error is the likely source. No DNA is shown, since the ends of the CDR3 on it are uncertain; the CDR3 is the one TCRdb lists. The chain joins TRBV2 to TRBJ2-3. The CDR3 adds up to 12 amino acids, both ends counted. Germline V gene data show CDR1 as SNHLY and CDR2 as FYNNEI. CDR3 protein: CASSDSRIGRAS.

This clone was seen just once. The rearrangement joins TRBV10-3 to TRBJ2-2; possible D gene TRBD1, 6 bases. The CDR3 contains 15 residues. Germline loops: CDR1 ENHRY, CDR2 SYGVKD. V was clipped by 6 bases and J by 2 bases, with 13 bases between them. The CDR3 DNA follows: TGTGCCATCAGGAAACAGGGCCCCAACACCGGGGAGCTGTTTTTT. Amino acid sequence: CAIRKQGPNTGELFF.